The present entry profiles one T cell receptor (beta chain) with its context. CDR3 size: 16 residues. From germline, CDR1 is KGHDR and CDR2 SFDVKD. V lost 2 bases and J 4 bases, leaving 13 bases between the germline ends. Original methodology: From reference gene primer amplification, estimates of nucleated cell counts were derived. TCRdb's copy holds only in-frame clones and misses some; the assay was immunoSEQ multiplex PCR. D and trimming come from the DNA, and the V and J calls and clone size come from that table. The repertoire holds roughly 120,000 clones, with roughly 90% as singletons. This sample was taken from a study of blood T cell repertoires in COVID-19.

The chain is built from TRBV24-1 and TRBJ2-2, with TRBD1 as a possible D gene (6 bases). Sequenced input: peripheral blood. The sequence came from a human donor in a cohort sampled during active COVID-19. This CDR3 reads CATSDWGRQATGELFF. The CDR3 DNA is TGTGCCACCAGTGATTGGGGGAGACAGGCCACCGGGGAGCTGTTTTTT.